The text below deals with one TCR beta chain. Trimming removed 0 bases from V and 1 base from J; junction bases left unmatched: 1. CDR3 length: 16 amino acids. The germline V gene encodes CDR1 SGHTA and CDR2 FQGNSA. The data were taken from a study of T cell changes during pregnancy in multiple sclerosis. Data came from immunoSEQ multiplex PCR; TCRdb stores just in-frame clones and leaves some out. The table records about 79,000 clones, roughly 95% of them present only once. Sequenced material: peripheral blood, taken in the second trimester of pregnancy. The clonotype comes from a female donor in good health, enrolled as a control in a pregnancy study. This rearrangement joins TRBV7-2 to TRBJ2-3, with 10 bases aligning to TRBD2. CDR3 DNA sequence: TGTGCCAGCAGCTTAGCCGGGACTAGCGGCACAGATACGCAGTATTTT. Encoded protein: CASSLAGTSGTDTQYF. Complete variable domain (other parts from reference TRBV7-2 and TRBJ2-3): GAGVSQSPSNKVTEKGKDVELRCDPISGHTALYWYRQSLGQGLEFLIYFQGNSAPDKSGLPSDRFSAERTGGSVSTLTIQRTQQEDSAVYLCASSLAGTSGTDTQYFGPGTRLTVL.